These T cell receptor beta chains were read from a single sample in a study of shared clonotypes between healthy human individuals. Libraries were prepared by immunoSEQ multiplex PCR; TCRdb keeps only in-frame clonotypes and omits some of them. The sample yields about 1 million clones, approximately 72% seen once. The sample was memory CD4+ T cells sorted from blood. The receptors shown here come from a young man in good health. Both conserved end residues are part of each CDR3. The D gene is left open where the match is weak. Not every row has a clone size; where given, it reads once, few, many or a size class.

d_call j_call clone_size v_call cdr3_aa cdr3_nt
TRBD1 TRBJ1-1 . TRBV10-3 CAISPGQGTEAFF TGTGCCATCAGTCCGGGACAGGGCACTGAAGCTTTCTTT
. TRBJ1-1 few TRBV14 CASSQDLAGEAFF TGTGCCAGCAGCCAAGATCTCGCAGGTGAAGCTTTCTTT
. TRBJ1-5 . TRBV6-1 CASSPRPDAYQPQHF TGTGCCAGCAGTCCCCGCCCGGACGCTTATCAGCCCCAGCATTTT
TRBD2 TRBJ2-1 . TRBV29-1 CSSIGQRLRSSGGNEQFF TGCAGCTCTATAGGACAGAGACTCCGATCTAGCGGGGGAAATGAGCAGTTCTTC
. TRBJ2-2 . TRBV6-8 CASSYGTGNTGELFF TGTGCCAGCAGTTACGGGACGGGGAACACCGGGGAGCTGTTTTTT
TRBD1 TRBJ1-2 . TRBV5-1 CASSLGDRGYGYTF TGCGCCAGCAGCTTGGGGGACAGGGGCTATGGCTACACCTTC
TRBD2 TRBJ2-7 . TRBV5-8 CASSLFRGRFEQYF TGTGCCAGCAGCTTGTTCCGCGGGAGGTTCGAGCAGTACTTC
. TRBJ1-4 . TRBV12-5 CASGLGNKGEKLFF TGTGCTAGTGGTTTAGGCAATAAGGGAGAAAAACTGTTTTTT
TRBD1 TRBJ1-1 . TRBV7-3 CASSLRDRNTEAFF TGTGCCAGCAGCTTAAGGGACAGGAACACTGAAGCTTTCTTT
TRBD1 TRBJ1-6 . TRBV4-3 CASSQEAGTGYSPLHF TGCGCCAGCAGCCAAGAAGCCGGGACAGGGTATTCACCCCTCCACTTT
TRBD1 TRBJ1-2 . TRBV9 CASSARGATDYGYTF TGTGCCAGCAGCGCCAGGGGGGCTACCGACTATGGCTACACCTTC
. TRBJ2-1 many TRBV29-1 CSGQRGTYNEQFF TGCAGCGGCCAAAGGGGGACCTACAATGAGCAGTTCTTC
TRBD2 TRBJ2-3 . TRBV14 CASSQDLRLAGTDTQYF TGTGCCAGCAGCCAAGATTTGAGACTAGCGGGGACAGATACGCAGTATTTT
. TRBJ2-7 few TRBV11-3 CASSTGGAYEQYF TGTGCCAGCAGCACCGGGGGAGCCTACGAGCAGTACTTC
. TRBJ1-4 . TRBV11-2 CASSLRGDGEKLFF TGTGCCAGCAGCCTTAGGGGGGACGGTGAAAAACTGTTTTTT
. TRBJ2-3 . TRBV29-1 CSVELVRTDTQYF TGCAGCGTTGAACTAGTCAGGACAGATACGCAGTATTTT